This T cell receptor (beta chain) was sequenced in a study of post-analysis software for immune sequencing data. Study-level points and caveats: In patients, TRBV5-6, TRBV5-1 and TRBV20-1 belonged to five or six TRBV segments found more frequently than in controls.

The CDR3 is made up of 15 amino acids. Trimming left V 0 bases short and J 7 bases short, with 16 bases between. The germline gives CDR1 MNHEY, CDR2 SVGEGT. cDNA libraries of TCR beta carried unique molecular identifiers. From the PCR reads, TCRdb called clonotypes with MiXCR, one entry per CDR3 protein. The table lists roughly 870,000 distinct CDR3 sequences, 53% of them singletons. This clonotype showed up many times. Its antigen is not known. This clonotype was sampled from a girl aged 10-17 years with multiple sclerosis. The chain links TRBV6-2 or TRBV6-3 to TRBJ2-7; maybe TRBD1 (7 bases). Sequenced input: blood. This CDR3 reads CASSYSNRGGREQYF. The CDR3, as DNA: TGTGCCAGCAGTTACTCGAACAGGGGAGGAAGGGAGCAGTACTTC.